In this sample, the clone carrying this TCR beta chain turned up a few times. Then a second PCR, running roughly 7 to 12 cycles, was carried out with a sample-barcoded 5' primer and a J-beta primer mix. Every molecule of cDNA carried a tag from a template-switch adaptor with 12 random nucleotides. Via MiXCR, TCRdb re-called the 5' RACE reads, giving one row per CDR3 protein. The sample carries approximately 800,000 distinct CDR3 sequences, approximately 25% recorded once. These data come from a study of blood T cells in healthy people across ages. The CDR3 has 12 amino acids. Trimming removed 8 bases from V and 5 bases from J, with 12 bases in between. Per germline, CDR1 MDHEN and CDR2 SYDVKM. The same sample was also studied in work on T cells of mothers and their children.

Sequencing was performed on blood. V gene TRBV28 combines with J gene TRBJ1-1, with D hard to call. This sequence was found in a boy aged 5-17 years in good health. The CDR3 here is CASREIGTEAFF. CDR3 sequence (DNA): TGTGCCAGCCGGGAGATTGGGACTGAAGCTTTCTTT.